One T cell receptor (beta chain) is described in this entry. This specimen comes from a study of T cell changes during pregnancy in multiple sclerosis. V was clipped by 8 bases and J by 0 bases, with 13 bases between them. This CDR3 spans 15 amino acids. Per the germline V gene, CDR1 is LNHDA and CDR2 is SQIVND (reference sequence). Assay used: immunoSEQ multiplex PCR; TCRdb lists only in-frame clones, some missing. The sample has some 56,000 clones; about nine tenths are singletons. This material consisted of CD4+ T cells from peripheral blood mononuclear cells, taken after pregnancy. This TCR came from a female donor with multiple sclerosis, enrolled in a pregnancy study. V usage is TRBV19 and J usage is TRBJ1-4, with D possibly matching TRBD1 (6 bases). The CDR3 DNA follows: TGTGCCAGTTCAGATAGGACAGCAACTAATGAAAAACTGTTTTTT. It yields the protein CASSDRTATNEKLFF.